One and the same sample provided the 3 T cell receptor beta chains below, sequenced in a study of post-analysis software for immune sequencing data. Overall study results and limits: The five TRBV segments detected at higher frequency in patients than in controls included TRBV5-6, TRBV5-1 and TRBV20-1.

Their antigens remain unidentified. Included in the TCR beta cDNA libraries were unique molecular identifiers. TCRdb fed the PCR reads into MiXCR, producing one record per CDR3 protein. The sample holds 450,000 to 650,000 distinct CDR3 sequences, 44% seen once. Sequencing input: blood. The receptors stem from a girl aged 10-17 years with multiple sclerosis.

The rearrangement joins TRBV12-3 or TRBV12-4 to TRBJ2-3; the D is unclear. CDR3 length: 15 residues. Trimming pared 1 base from V and 4 bases from J, leaving 12 bases between. The CDR3 DNA is TGTGCCAGCAGTTTAGAGATAGCCAGAGCAGATACGCAGTATTTT. Its translation: CASSLEIARADTQYF.

V usage is TRBV12-3 or TRBV12-4 and J usage is TRBJ1-6; 12 bases are a match to TRBD1. CDR3 length: 16 residues. V trimming: 4 bases; J trimming: 7 bases; junction bases outside the gene matches: 5. CDR3 DNA: TGTGCCAGCAGTTCCGGGACAGGGGGCGGAAATTCACCCCTCCACTTT. It yields the protein CASSSGTGGGNSPLHF.

The CDR3 here is CSVGQNNQPQHF. CDR3 DNA sequence: TGCAGCGTGGGGCAGAACAATCAGCCCCAGCATTTT. The chain has TRBV29-1 and TRBJ1-5; possible D gene TRBD1, 5 bases. The CDR3 spans 12 residues. Germline V CDR1 and CDR2: SQVTM, ANQGSEA. Trimming cost V 6 bases and J 3 bases, with 9 bases left between them.